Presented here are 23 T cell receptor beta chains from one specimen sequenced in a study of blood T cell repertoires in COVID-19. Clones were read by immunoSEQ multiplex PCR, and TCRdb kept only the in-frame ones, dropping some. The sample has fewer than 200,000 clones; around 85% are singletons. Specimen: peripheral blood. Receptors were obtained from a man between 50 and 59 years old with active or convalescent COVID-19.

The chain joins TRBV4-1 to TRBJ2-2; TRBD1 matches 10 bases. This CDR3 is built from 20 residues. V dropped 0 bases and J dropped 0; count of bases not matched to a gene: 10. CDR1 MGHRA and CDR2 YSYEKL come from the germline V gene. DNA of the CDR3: TGCGCCAGCAGCCAAGATTCGGGGGGACAGGGGAAAGCGAACACCGGGGAGCTGTTTTTT. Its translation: CASSQDSGGQGKANTGELFF.

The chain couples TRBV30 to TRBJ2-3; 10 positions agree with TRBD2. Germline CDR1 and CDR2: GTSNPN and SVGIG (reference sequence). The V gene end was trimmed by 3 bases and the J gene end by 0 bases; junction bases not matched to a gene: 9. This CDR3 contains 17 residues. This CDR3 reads CAWSFPGLATSTDTQYF. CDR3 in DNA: TGTGCCTGGAGCTTTCCGGGACTAGCGACGAGCACAGATACGCAGTATTTT.

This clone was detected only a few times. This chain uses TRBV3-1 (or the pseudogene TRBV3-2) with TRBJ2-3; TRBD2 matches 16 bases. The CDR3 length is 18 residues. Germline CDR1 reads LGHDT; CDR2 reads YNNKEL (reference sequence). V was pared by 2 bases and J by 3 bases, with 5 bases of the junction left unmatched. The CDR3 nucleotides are TGTGCCAGCAGCCAAACTGGGACTAGCGGGGGGGAGACAGATACGCAGTATTTT. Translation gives CASSQTGTSGGETDTQYF.

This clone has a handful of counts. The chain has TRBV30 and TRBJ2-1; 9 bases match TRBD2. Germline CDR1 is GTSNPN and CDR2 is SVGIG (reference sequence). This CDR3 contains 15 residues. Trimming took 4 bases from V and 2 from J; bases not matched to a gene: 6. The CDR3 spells CAWIPASGTYNEQFF. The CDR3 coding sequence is TGTGCCTGGATACCGGCTAGCGGGACCTACAATGAGCAGTTCTTC.

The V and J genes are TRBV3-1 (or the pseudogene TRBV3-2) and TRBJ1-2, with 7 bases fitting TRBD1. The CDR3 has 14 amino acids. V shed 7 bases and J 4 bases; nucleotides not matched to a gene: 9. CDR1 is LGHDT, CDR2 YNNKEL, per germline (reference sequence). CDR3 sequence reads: CASIHSDRPYGYTF. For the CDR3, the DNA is TGTGCCAGCATCCACTCGGACAGGCCCTATGGCTACACCTTC.

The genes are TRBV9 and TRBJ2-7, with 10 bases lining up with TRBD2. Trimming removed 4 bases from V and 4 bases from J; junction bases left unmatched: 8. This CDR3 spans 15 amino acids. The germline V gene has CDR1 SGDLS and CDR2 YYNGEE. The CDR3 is CASSPRSGRGYEQYF. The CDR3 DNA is TGTGCCAGCAGCCCGAGGAGCGGGAGGGGATACGAGCAGTACTTC.

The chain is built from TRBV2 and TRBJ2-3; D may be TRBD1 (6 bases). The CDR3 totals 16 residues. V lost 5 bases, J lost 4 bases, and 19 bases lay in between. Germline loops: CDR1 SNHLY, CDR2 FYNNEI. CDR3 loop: CASSPPGKKGADTQYF. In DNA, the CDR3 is TGTGCCAGCAGTCCCCCGGGGAAAAAGGGGGCAGATACGCAGTATTTT. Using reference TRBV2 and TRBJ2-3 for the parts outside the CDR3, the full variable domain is EPEVTQTPSHQVTQMGQEVILRCVPISNHLYFYWYRQILGQKVEFLVSFYNNEISEKSEIFDDQFSVERPDGSNFTLKIRSTKLEDSAMYFCASSPPGKKGADTQYFGPGTRLTVL.

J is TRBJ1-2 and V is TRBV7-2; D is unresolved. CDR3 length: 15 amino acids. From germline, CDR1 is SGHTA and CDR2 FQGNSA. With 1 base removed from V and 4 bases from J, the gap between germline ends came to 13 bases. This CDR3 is CASSLGGQSSYGYTF. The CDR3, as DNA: TGTGCCAGCAGCTTAGGAGGCCAGTCCAGCTATGGCTACACCTTC.

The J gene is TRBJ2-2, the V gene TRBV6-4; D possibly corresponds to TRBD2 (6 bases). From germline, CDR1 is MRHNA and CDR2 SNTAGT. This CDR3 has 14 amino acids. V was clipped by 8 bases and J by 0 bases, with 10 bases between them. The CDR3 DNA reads TGTGCCAGCTCGGGGGAGGCGAACACCGGGGAGCTGTTTTTT. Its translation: CASSGEANTGELFF.

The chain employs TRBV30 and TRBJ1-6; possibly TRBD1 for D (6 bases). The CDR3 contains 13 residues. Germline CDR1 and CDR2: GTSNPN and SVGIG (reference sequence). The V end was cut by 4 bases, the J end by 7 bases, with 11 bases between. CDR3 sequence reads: CAWNRDWNSPLHF. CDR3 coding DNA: TGTGCCTGGAACAGGGATTGGAATTCACCCCTCCACTTT.

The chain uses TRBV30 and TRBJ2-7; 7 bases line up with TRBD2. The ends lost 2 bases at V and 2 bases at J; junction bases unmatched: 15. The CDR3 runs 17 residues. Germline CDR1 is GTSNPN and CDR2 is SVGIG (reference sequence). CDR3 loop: CAWSTSWGRARPYEQYF. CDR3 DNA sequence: TGTGCCTGGAGTACCTCCTGGGGGAGGGCGAGACCCTACGAGCAGTACTTC.

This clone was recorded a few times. The CDR3 spells CASSRDSTYGYTF. In DNA form, the CDR3 reads TGTGCCAGCTCCCGGGACAGCACCTATGGCTACACCTTC. The chain carries TRBV14 and TRBJ1-2; 7 nucleotides line up with TRBD1. Germline CDR1 reads SGHDN; CDR2 reads FVKESK. With V trimmed by 8 bases and J by 4 bases, 7 bases remained unmatched. CDR3 size: 13 residues.

CDR3: CASSLGDQGGTEAFF. The CDR3 DNA sequence: TGCGCCAGCAGCTTGGGAGACCAGGGGGGCACTGAAGCTTTCTTT. The rearrangement uses TRBV5-1 and TRBJ1-1, with 7 nucleotides matching TRBD1. Germline V CDR1 and CDR2: SGHRS, YFSETQ. The CDR3 is 15 residues long. With 0 bases clipped from V and 4 bases from J, the junction kept 6 bases outside the gene matches.

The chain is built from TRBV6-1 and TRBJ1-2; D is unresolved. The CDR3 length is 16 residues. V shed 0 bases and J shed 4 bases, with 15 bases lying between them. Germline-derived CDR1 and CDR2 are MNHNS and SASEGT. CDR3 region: CASSEAVTASGYGYTF. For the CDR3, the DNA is TGTGCCAGCAGTGAAGCTGTGACTGCCTCCGGCTATGGCTACACCTTC.

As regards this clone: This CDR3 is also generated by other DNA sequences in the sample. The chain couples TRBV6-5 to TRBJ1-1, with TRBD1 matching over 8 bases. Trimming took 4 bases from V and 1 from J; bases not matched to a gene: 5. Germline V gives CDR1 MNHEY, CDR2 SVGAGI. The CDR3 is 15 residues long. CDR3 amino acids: CASSSWTGPNTEAFF. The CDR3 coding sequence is TGTGCCAGCAGTTCTTGGACAGGGCCGAACACTGAAGCTTTCTTT.

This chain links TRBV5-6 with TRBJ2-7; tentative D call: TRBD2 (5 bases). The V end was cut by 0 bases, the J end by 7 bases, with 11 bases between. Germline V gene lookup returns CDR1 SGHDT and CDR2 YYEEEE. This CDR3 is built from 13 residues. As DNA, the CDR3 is TGTGCCAGCAGCTTGGAGCGTACGGGGGAGCAGTACTTC. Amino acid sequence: CASSLERTGEQYF.

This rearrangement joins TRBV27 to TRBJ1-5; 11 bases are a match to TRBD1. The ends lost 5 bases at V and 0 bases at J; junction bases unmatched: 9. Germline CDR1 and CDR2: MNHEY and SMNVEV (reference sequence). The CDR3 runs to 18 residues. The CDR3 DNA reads TGTGCCAGCAGTCCTAGGACAGGGGGCTCAATTAGCAATCAGCCCCAGCATTTT. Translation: CASSPRTGGSISNQPQHF.

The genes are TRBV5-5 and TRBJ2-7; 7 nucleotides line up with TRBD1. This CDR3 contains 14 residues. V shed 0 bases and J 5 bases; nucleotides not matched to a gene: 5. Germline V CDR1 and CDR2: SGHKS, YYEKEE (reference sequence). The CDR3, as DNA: TGTGCCAGCAGCTTGGCTAGGGGGCGAGACGAGCAGTACTTC. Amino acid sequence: CASSLARGRDEQYF.

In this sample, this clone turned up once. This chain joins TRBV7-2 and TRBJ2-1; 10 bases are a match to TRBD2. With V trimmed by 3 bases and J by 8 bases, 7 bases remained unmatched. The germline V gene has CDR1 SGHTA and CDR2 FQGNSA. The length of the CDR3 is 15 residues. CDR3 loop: CASSLAAGGLYEQFF. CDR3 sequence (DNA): TGTGCCAGCAGCTTGGCAGCGGGGGGGCTCTATGAGCAGTTCTTC.

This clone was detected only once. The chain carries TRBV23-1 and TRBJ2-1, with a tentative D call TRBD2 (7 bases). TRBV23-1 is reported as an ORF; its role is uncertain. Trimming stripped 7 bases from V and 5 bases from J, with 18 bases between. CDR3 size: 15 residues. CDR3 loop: CASTLRGRGDNEQFF. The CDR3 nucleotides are TGCGCCAGCACCCTTAGGGGGAGGGGGGACAATGAGCAGTTCTTC.

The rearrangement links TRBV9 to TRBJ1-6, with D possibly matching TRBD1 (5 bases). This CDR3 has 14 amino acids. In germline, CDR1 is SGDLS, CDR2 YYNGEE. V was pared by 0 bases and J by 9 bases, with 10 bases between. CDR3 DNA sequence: TGTGCCAGCAGCGTAGGCAGGGTTAGTTCACCCCTCCACTTT. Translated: CASSVGRVSSPLHF.

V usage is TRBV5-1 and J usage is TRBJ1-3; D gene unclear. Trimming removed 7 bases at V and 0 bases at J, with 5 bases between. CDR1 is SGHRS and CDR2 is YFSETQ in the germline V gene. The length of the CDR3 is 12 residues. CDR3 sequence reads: CASAGSGNTIYF. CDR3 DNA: TGCGCCAGCGCGGGCTCTGGAAACACCATATATTTT. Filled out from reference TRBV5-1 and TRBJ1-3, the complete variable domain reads KAGVTQTPRYLIKTRGQQVTLSCSPISGHRSVSWYQQTPGQGLQFLFEYFSETQRNKGNFPGRFSGRQFSNSRSEMNVSTLELGDSALYLCASAGSGNTIYFGEGSWLTVV.

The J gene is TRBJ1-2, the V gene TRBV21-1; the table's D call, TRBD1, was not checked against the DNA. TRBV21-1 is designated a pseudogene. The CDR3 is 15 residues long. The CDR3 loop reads CASTTGFDRARGYTF. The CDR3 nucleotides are TGTGCCAGCACCACTGGATTCGACAGGGCTCGAGGCTACACCTTC.